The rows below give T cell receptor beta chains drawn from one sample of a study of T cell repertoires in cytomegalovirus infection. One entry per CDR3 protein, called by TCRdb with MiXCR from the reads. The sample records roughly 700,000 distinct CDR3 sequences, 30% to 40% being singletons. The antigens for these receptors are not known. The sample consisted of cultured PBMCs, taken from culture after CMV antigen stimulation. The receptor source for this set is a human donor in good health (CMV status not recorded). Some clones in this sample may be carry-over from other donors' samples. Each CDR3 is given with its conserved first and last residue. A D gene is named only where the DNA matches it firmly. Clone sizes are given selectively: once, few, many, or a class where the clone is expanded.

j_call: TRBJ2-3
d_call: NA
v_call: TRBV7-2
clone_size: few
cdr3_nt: TGTGCCAGCAGCGGAGGGGTGCACACAGATACGCAGTATTTT
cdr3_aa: CASSGGVHTDTQYF

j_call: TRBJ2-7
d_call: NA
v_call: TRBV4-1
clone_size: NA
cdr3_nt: TGCGCCAGCAGCCAAGATGGCTATCCCGGGACAACCACGGCCGAGCAGTACTTC
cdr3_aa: CASSQDGYPGTTTAEQYF

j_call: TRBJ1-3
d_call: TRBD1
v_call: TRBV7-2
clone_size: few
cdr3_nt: TGTGCCAGCAGCCACCCACAGGGAGGGGGCGAGGGAAACACCATATATTTT
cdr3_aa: CASSHPQGGGEGNTIYF

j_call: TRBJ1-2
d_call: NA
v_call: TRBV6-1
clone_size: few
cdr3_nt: TGTGCCAGCAGTGACGGTTTTGGCTACACCTTC
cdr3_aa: CASSDGFGYTF

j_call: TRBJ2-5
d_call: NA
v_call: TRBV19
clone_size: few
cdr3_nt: TGTGCCAGTAGTCCTTTCACTCCGGGACTCCAAGAGACCCAGTACTTC
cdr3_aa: CASSPFTPGLQETQYF

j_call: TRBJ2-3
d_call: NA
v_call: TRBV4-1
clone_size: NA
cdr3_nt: TGCGCCAGCAGCCAGAGCTACACAGATACGCAGTATTTT
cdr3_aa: CASSQSYTDTQYF

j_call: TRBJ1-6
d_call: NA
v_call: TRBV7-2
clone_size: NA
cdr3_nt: TGTGCCAGCAGCCCGACCTATAATTCACCCCTCCACTTT
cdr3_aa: CASSPTYNSPLHF

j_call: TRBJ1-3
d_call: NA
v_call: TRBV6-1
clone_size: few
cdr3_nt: TGTGCCAGCAGTGAAGCCACAGGGATCGGAAACACCATATATTTT
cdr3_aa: CASSEATGIGNTIYF

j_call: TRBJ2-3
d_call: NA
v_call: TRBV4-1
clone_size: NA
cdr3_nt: TGCGCCAGCAGCCAAGTTGCCCTAAGCACAGATACGCAGTATTTT
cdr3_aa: CASSQVALSTDTQYF

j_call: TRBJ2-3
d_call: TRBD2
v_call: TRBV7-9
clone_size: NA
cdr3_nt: TGTGCCAGCAGCTTAGTACTAGCGGCTTTCACAGATACGCAGTATTTT
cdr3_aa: CASSLVLAAFTDTQYF

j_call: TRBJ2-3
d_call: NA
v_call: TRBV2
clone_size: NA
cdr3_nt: TGTGCCAGCAATTTTGCGGGCACAGATACGCAGTATTTT
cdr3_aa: CASNFAGTDTQYF

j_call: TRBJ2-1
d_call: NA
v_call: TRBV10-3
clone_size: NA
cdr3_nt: TGTGCCATCAGTGGCGGCAGGGGTAATGAGCAGTTCTTC
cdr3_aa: CAISGGRGNEQFF

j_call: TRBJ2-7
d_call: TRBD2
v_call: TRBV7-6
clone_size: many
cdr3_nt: TGTGCCAGCAGCTTAGCTGGGGACTATTTTAATTCCTACGAGCAGTACTTC
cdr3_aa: CASSLAGDYFNSYEQYF

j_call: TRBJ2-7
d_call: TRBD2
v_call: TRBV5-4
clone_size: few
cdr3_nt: TGTGCCAGCAGCTCCGGGACTAGTATGTCTCCCGACTACGAGCAGTACTTC
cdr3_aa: CASSSGTSMSPDYEQYF

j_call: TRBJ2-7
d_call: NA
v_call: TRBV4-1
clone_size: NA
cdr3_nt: TGCGCCAGCAGCCAAGACCGGGACTCAACCTACGAGCAGTACTTC
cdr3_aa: CASSQDRDSTYEQYF

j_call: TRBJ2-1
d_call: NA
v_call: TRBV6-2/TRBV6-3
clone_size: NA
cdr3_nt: TGTGCCAGCATTAAAGGGGGGAGGACCAACAATGAGCAGTTCTTC
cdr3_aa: CASIKGGRTNNEQFF

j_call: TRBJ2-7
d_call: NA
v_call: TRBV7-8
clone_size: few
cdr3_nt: TGTGCCAGCACCCCCACCGTCCGGGCCATCACCTACGAGCAGTACTTC
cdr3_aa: CASTPTVRAITYEQYF

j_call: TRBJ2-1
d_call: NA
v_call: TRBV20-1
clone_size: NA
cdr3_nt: TGCAGTGCTAAAGGTTTTGGAGGACACAATGAGCAGTTCTTC
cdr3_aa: CSAKGFGGHNEQFF

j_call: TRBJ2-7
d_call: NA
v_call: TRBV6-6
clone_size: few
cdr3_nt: TGTGCCAGCAGTGTAGGAACCGGGACTCGCGAGCAGTACTTC
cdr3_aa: CASSVGTGTREQYF

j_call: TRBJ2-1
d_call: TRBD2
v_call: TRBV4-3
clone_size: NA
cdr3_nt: TGCGCCAGCAGCCAAGAAGGACTAGCGGCTTACAATGAGCAGTTCTTC
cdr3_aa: CASSQEGLAAYNEQFF

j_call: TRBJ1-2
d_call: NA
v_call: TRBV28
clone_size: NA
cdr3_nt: TGTGCCAGCAGTTCTCGAACGATGAACTATGGCTACACCTTC
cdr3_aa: CASSSRTMNYGYTF

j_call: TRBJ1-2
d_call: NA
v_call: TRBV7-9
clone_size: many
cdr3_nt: TGTGCCAGCAGCCCCAAACAGGGCAAGTACGGCTACACCTTC
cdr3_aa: CASSPKQGKYGYTF

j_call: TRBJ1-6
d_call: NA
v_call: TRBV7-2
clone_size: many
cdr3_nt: TGTGCCAGCAGCGGGGTGGTGAGGGAATCACCCCTCCACTTT
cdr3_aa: CASSGVVRESPLHF

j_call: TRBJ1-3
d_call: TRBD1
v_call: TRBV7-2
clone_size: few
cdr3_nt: TGTGCCAGCAGCCTCAACAGGGGAACCATATATTTT
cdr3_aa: CASSLNRGTIYF

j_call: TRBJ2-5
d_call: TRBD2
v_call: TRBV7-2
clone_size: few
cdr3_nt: TGTGCCAGCAGCACGGGACTAGCGGGGGGAGAGACCCAGTACTTC
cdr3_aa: CASSTGLAGGETQYF

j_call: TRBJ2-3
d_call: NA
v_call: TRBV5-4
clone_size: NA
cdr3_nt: TGTGCCAGCAGCTTGGGAGGGCGGCAGTATTTT
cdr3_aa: CASSLGGRQYF

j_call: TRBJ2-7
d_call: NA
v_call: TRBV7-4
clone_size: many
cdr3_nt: TGTGCCAGCAGCTTAGTAAGCCCGGGTGGGGTCTCCTACGAGCAGTACTTC
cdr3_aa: CASSLVSPGGVSYEQYF

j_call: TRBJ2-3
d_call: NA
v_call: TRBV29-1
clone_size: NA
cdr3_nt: TGCAGCGTTAAGGGGTTACCCTTAAATACGCAGTATTTT
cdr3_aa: CSVKGLPLNTQYF

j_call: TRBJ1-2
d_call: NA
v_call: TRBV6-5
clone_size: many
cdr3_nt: TGTGCCAGCAGTTACGGGGGTCGTGGCTACACCTTC
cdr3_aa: CASSYGGRGYTF

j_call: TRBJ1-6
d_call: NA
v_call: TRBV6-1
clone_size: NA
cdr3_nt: TGTGCCAGCAGTCAGGGGATAGTTTCACCCCTCCACTTT
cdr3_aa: CASSQGIVSPLHF

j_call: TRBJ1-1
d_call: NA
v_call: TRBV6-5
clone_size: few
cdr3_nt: TGTGCCAGCAGTACAGGGTACACTGAAGCTTTCTTT
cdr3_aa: CASSTGYTEAFF

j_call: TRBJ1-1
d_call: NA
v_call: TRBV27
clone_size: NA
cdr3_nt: TGTGCCAGCAGTGCTAGGGAGAATGAAGCTTTCTTT
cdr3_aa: CASSARENEAFF

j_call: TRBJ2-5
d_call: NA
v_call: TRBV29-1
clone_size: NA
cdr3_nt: TGCAGCGGCGGACAGCAAGAGACCCAGTACTTC
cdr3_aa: CSGGQQETQYF

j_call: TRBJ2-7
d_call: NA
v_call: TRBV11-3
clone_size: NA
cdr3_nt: TGTGCCAGCAGTAGAGAGGACGGCGAGCAGTACTTC
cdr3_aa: CASSREDGEQYF

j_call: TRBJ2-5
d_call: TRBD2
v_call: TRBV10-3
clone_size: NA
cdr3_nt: TGTGCCGCGGGAGCGGGGGGCTTCCAAGAGACCCAGTACTTC
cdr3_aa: CAAGAGGFQETQYF

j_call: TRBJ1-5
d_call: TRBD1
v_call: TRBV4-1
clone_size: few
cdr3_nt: TGCGCCAGCAGCCAGACGGACAGGGGTTATCAGCCCCAGCATTTT
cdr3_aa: CASSQTDRGYQPQHF

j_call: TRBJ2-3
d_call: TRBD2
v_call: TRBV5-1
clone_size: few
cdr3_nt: TGCGCCAGCAGCTTGGGGCCTGGGGGAGGGGCCACAGATACGCAGTATTTT
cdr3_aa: CASSLGPGGGATDTQYF

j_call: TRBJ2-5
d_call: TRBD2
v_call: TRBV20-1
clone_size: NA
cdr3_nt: TGCAGTGCTAGAAGTGGCCTAGCGGGTCAAGAGACCCAGTACTTC
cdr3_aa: CSARSGLAGQETQYF

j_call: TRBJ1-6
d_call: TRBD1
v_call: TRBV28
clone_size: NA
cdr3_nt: TGTGCCAGCAGTTTCCCGGACAGGGCGGCACCCCTCCACTTT
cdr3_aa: CASSFPDRAAPLHF

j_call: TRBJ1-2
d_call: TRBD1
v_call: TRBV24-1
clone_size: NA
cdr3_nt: TGTGCCACCAGACAAACCGGGACAGGGTTCTATGGCTACACCTTC
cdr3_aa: CATRQTGTGFYGYTF

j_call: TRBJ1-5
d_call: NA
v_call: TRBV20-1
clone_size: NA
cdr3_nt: TGCAGTGCTGTCCCGGGACTGTATGATCAGCCCCAGCATTTT
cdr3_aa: CSAVPGLYDQPQHF

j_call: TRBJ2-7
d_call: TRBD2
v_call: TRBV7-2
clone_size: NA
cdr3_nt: TGTGCCAGCAGCCCCAGCGGGGTGAACTACGAGCAGTACTTC
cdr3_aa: CASSPSGVNYEQYF

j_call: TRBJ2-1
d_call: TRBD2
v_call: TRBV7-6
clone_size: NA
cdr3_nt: TGTGCCAGCAGCTTAAGAGCGGGGAGCTCCTACAATGAGCTGTTCTTC
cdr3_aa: CASSLRAGSSYNELFF

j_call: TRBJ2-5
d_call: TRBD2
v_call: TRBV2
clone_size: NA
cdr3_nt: TGTGCCAGCAGTGGACTAGCGGGACTACAAGAGACCCAGTACTTC
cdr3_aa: CASSGLAGLQETQYF

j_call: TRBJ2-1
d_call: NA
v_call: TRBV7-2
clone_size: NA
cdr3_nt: TGTGCCAGCAGCCCGGGGCCCGCTCGGGAGCAGTTCTTC
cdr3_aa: CASSPGPAREQFF

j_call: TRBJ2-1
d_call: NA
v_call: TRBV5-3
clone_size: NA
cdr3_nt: TGTGCCAGCAGCTTGGCTAGGACAGAATACTACAATGAGCAGTTCTTC
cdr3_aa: CASSLARTEYYNEQFF

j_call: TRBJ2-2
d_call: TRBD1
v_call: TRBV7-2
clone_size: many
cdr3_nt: TGTGCCAGCAGGCGGCGACTAGGACAGGGGAGGATCACCGGGGAGCTGTTTTTT
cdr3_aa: CASRRRLGQGRITGELFF

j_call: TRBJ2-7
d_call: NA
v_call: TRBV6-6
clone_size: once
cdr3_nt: TGTGCCGCCCGATCACAGGGAAGCTACGAGCAGTACTTC
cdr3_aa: CAARSQGSYEQYF

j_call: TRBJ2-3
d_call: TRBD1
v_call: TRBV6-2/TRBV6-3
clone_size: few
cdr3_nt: TGTGCCAGCAGTTACCGGTCGGGACAGCGCCCCACAGATACGCAGTATTTT
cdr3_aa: CASSYRSGQRPTDTQYF

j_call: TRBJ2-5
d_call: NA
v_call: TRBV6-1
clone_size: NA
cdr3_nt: TGTGCCAGCTTAACCCGGGGACAAGAGACCCAGTACTTC
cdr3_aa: CASLTRGQETQYF